This TCR beta chain was sequenced in a study of cytomegalovirus exposure and HLA in healthy donors. Germline CDR1 SNHLY, CDR2 FYNNEI. Between the trimmed V and J ends, which lost 2 bases and 2 bases, there was a span of 6 bases. The CDR3 is 13 amino acids. Both 60 Vbeta primers and 13 Jbeta primers went into the PCR. TCRdb keeps only in-frame clones here, not all; method: immunoSEQ multiplex PCR. The sample includes roughly 76,000 clones, roughly 85% of them seen just once. The sample taken for sequencing was PBMCs. The chain couples TRBV2 to TRBJ1-1; unclear D gene. The sequence was collected from a man between 25 and 39 years old in good health and CMV-seronegative. CDR3 sequence (DNA): TGTGCCAGCAGTGAATTAGAAAACACTGAAGCTTTCTTT. Translation gives CASSELENTEAFF.